The sequence of this T cell receptor beta chain was determined in a study of T-cell reconstitution after alpha-beta-depleted transplantation in children. Study results and caveats: Among T cells one year after transplant, newly produced cells accounted for most counts and diversity. Reportedly, only several hundred clones from non-depleted graft cells drove alpha-beta T-cell counts at about two months.

Unique molecular identifiers featured in how the TCRbeta library was prepared. From the PCR reads, TCRdb called clonotypes with MiXCR, one entry per CDR3 protein. The sample records hundreds of thousands of distinct CDR3 sequences, 9.5% to 13% being singletons. The germline gives CDR1 DFQATT, CDR2 SNEGSKA (reference sequence). V shed 3 bases, J shed 2 bases, and the junction held 9 bases outside the gene matches. CDR3 length: 15 residues. Many counts were recorded for this clonotype. Antigen: not known. Sequenced material: PBMCs, taken before TCRalphabeta/CD19-depleted stem cell transplant. The chain has TRBV20-1 and TRBJ1-2; 7 bases match TRBD1. The TCR comes from a child younger than two with acute myeloid leukemia, due to receive a stem cell transplant. DNA for the CDR3: TGCAGTGCTAGGACCACAGGGGAGGGGAACTATGGCTACACCTTC. This gives the protein CSARTTGEGNYGYTF.